The T cell receptor beta chain under discussion was sequenced for a study of blood T cell repertoires in COVID-19 (dated by TCRdb to 2018 to 2021). Turning to the overall study: Collaborator samples came from the United States, Italy and Spain and covered acute and convalescent phases of COVID-19. The material from the prospective study consisted of cDNA or gDNA derived from T cells, B-cell-depleted T cells, or PBMCs. The dataset comprised deeply sampled blood TCRbeta repertoires from subjects exposed to, actively infected with, or recovered from COVID-19. The repertoires were made available in a free public database intended to serve as a resource for research on the immune response to SARS-CoV-2. Samples came from the ongoing ImmuneRACE study (first 160 participants) plus 1,254 subjects from 6 global collaborators. Sample metadata almost always included a de-identified subject ID, COVID-19 status, age in years and sex. HLA class I and class II types, where available, came from metadata supplied by the sample provider rather than from assay-based typing. The research as a whole found: Clinical and demographic metadata were provided uncurated, with the amount varying by source and participant.

Participants in the prospective study were aged about 18 to 90 years, lived in some 24 United States geographic areas, and enrolled through a virtual design. In the prospective study, participants were assigned to cohorts based on the clinical history participants reported in a screening survey and a study questionnaire. ImmuneRACE Cohort 3 recovered participants were defined by two consecutive negative NP/OP PCR tests, healthcare professional clearance, or symptom resolution. Mobile phlebotomists in the prospective study collected whole blood, serum and a nasopharyngeal or oropharyngeal swab from every participant. Participants in the prospective study had the option to provide additional blood draws and questionnaires over a 2-month period. Before DNA extraction, prospective study blood samples were shipped either frozen or at room temperature. TCRbeta CDR3 regions were amplified from genomic DNA using the immunoSEQ Assay, a bias-controlled multiplex PCR. On the authors' methods: The number of nucleated cells in each sample was estimated by amplification of reference gene primers within the assay. Sequence reads were collapsed and filtered to measure the absolute abundance of every unique TCRbeta CDR3 rearrangement. Productive Simpson clonality was computed per sample as the square root of Simpson's diversity index over productive rearrangements. Drawn from immuneACCESS, this table holds only the in-frame rearrangements with V and J called that TCRdb kept. Clones are partly lost; checked studies trace under half to an unresolved V gene and leave the rest unexplained. That table supplies the V and J calls and clone size; D and trimming were determined from the DNA. This sample has 390,000 or so clones in its table, and about 86% of those were observed once. The ten biggest clones cover roughly a tenth of the sample.

The germline V gene encodes CDR1 SNHLY and CDR2 FYNNEI. Inclusive of the bounding cysteine and phenylalanine, the CDR3 is 15 residues long. Of all the DNA, just the CDR3 is kept, 45 bases in frame from base 1. V sheds 3 bases and J sheds 3 bases, leaving 11 bases between their ends. As regards this clone: Its antigen remains unidentified. One base away there is no much larger clone; base qualities are not given.

This TCR was recovered from a woman aged 50 to 60 who had recovered from COVID-19. The V gene is TRBV2 and the J gene is TRBJ1-4, with the D segment identity uncertain. Sequenced: PBMCs or T cells enriched from blood (not recorded which). The CDR3 has the sequence CASSESWAANEKLFF. The DNA is TGTGCCAGCAGTGAGTCCTGGGCCGCTAATGAAAAACTGTTTTTT. The entire variable domain, with the stretches around the CDR3 drawn from the reference TRBV2 and TRBJ1-4 proteins, is EPEVTQTPSHQVTQMGQEVILRCVPISNHLYFYWYRQILGQKVEFLVSFYNNEISEKSEIFDDQFSVERPDGSNFTLKIRSTKLEDSAMYFCASSESWAANEKLFFGSGTQLSVL.